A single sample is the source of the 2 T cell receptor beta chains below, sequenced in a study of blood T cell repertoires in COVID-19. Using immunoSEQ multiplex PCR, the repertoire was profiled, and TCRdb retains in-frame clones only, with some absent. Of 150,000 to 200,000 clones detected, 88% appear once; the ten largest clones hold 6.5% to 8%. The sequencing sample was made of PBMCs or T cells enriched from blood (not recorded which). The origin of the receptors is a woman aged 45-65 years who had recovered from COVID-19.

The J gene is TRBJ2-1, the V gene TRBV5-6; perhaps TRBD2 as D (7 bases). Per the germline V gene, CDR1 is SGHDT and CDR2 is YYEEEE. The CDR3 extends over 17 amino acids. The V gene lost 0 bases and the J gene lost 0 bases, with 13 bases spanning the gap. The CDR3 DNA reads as TGTGCCAGCAGCTTGGAGTGGGGGGGCAGCTCCTACAATGAGCAGTTCTTC. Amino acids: CASSLEWGGSSYNEQFF. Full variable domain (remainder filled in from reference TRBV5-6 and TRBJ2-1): DAGVTQSPTHLIKTRGQQVTLRCSPKSGHDTVSWYQQALGQGPQFIFQYYEEEERQRGNFPDRFSGHQFPNYSSELNVNALLLGDSALYLCASSLEWGGSSYNEQFFGPGTRLTVL.

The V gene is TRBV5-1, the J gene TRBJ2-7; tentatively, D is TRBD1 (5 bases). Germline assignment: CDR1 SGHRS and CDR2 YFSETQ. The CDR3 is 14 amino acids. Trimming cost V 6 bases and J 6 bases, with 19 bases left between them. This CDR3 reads CASNPTTGAREQYF. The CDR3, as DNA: TGCGCCAGCAACCCCACGACTGGGGCTCGCGAGCAGTACTTC.